A selection of T cell receptor beta chains follows, all from one sample in a study of CD8 T cells in Susac syndrome. TCRdb fed the immunoSEQ multiplex PCR reads into MiXCR, producing one record per CDR3 protein. The sample lists 150,000 to 200,000 distinct CDR3 sequences; roughly nine tenths were seen once. The sequenced sample was CD4+ T cells from PBMCs. The receptors derive from a human donor with Susac syndrome. The CDR3 runs from the conserved cysteine through the conserved F or W. D genes are given only for firm matches. Not all rows give a size; the values are once, few, many and, for expanded clones, a class.

J gene | V gene | D gene | clone size | CDR3 DNA | CDR3 protein
TRBJ1-1 | TRBV6-1 | . | . | TGTGCCAGCAGATCTATCCTTCGGGGGGAGAACACTGAAGCTTTCTTT | CASRSILRGENTEAFF
TRBJ1-2 | TRBV12-3/TRBV12-4 | . | . | TGTGCCAGCACCCAAGGGAGGTCCCACGGCTACACCTTC | CASTQGRSHGYTF
TRBJ1-1 | TRBV20-1 | . | . | TGCAGTGCTAGAGTACGGTGGCTTATGAACACTGAAGCTTTCTTT | CSARVRWLMNTEAFF
TRBJ2-7 | TRBV4-1 | . | . | TGCGCCAGCAGCCAAGGTCGGGGAAGCTCCTACGAGCAGTACTTC | CASSQGRGSSYEQYF
TRBJ2-7 | TRBV5-4 | TRBD2 | . | TGTGCCAGCAGACCAGGACTAGCGGGAGGTTACGAGCAGTACTTC | CASRPGLAGGYEQYF
TRBJ2-7 | TRBV18 | . | . | TGTGCCAGCTCACCACGAATTGAAGCCTACGAGCAGTACTTC | CASSPRIEAYEQYF
TRBJ2-1 | TRBV5-1 | TRBD2 | . | TGCGCCAGCAGCTTGATGGCTAGCGGGGGCAATGAGCAGTTCTTC | CASSLMASGGNEQFF
TRBJ2-3 | TRBV10-2 | TRBD2 | once | TGCGCCAGCAGTGAGTCGCGGGGGGCAGGGGATACGCAGTATTTT | CASSESRGAGDTQYF
TRBJ2-5 | TRBV28 | . | . | TGTGCCACCTCAGAAGAGACCCAGTACTTC | CATSEETQYF
TRBJ2-5 | TRBV18 | . | . | TGTGCCAGCTCACCGGACACCGAAAAAGAGACCCAGTACTTC | CASSPDTEKETQYF
TRBJ2-3 | TRBV18 | TRBD1 | . | TGTGCCAGCTCACTTTCCTCCACAGGGGGCGTAACAGATACGCAGTATTTT | CASSLSSTGGVTDTQYF
TRBJ2-1 | TRBV14 | . | . | TGTGCCAGCAGTTGGGACTTCGGCTCCTACAATGAGCAGTTCTTC | CASSWDFGSYNEQFF
TRBJ1-1 | TRBV30 | . | once | TGTGCCAGAAAAGACAGAAGAGGGGCTTTCTTT | CARKDRRGAFF
TRBJ2-7 | TRBV7-6 | . | . | TGTGCCAGCAGCCGAGAGAGGGGCTCCTACGAGCAGTACTTC | CASSRERGSYEQYF
TRBJ2-3 | TRBV11-2 | TRBD2 | . | TGTGCCAGCAGCTTGGTGCGACTAGCGATAGATACGCAGTATTTT | CASSLVRLAIDTQYF
TRBJ2-7 | TRBV11-1 | . | . | TGTGCCAGCAGCTTAGAGTTAGGCAAGTCCTACGAGCAGTACTTC | CASSLELGKSYEQYF
TRBJ2-4 | TRBV5-1 | TRBD1 | . | TGCGCCAGCAGCTTAGCTACCGGACAGGGTCAGAACATTCAGTACTTC | CASSLATGQGQNIQYF
TRBJ1-5 | TRBV5-1 | . | once | TGCGCCAGCAGCTTGGAAGGGCCAGGGAGCAATCAGCCCCAGCATTTT | CASSLEGPGSNQPQHF
TRBJ2-3 | TRBV6-5 | . | . | TGTGCCAGCAGGTTCCGGGGCACAGATACGCAGTATTTT | CASRFRGTDTQYF
TRBJ1-1 | TRBV21-1 | . | . | TGTGCCAGCTCCACCTTTCTGACAGACATGAACACTGAAGCTTTCTTT | CASSTFLTDMNTEAFF
TRBJ1-1 | TRBV18 | . | . | TGTGCCAGCTCCGTTAATGAGAACACTGAAGCTTTCTTT | CASSVNENTEAFF
TRBJ2-7 | TRBV2 | . | . | TGTGCCAGCAGTAGAAGCCCTAGCGGGACAGGGGAGCAGTACTTC | CASSRSPSGTGEQYF
TRBJ2-3 | TRBV23-1 | . | . | TGCGCCAGCCGATCTCGGGACCTCCGGACAGATACGCAGTATTTT | CASRSRDLRTDTQYF
TRBJ2-3 | TRBV5-1 | . | . | TGCGCCAGCAGTATCCACTTCACAGATACGCAGTATTTT | CASSIHFTDTQYF
TRBJ2-3 | TRBV2 | TRBD2 | once | TGTGCCAGCAGTGAATTCAGCGGGAGGATTCCATTTACGCAGTATTTT | CASSEFSGRIPFTQYF
TRBJ1-3 | TRBV12-3/TRBV12-4 | . | . | TGTGCCAGCAGTTTAGCGCGTTCAACCATATATTTT | CASSLARSTIYF
TRBJ2-1 | TRBV7-9 | . | . | TGTGCCAGCAGCTTAGGTGCGGCGGGGGCCTTCTACAATGAGCAGTTCTTC | CASSLGAAGAFYNEQFF
TRBJ1-2 | TRBV20-1 | . | . | TGCAGTGCTAGACGGGGGGCGTATATCGATGGCTACACCTTC | CSARRGAYIDGYTF
TRBJ1-5 | TRBV10-3 | TRBD1 | . | TGTGCCATCAGTGAACAGGGGGGCGGTCAGCCCCAGCATTTT | CAISEQGGGQPQHF
TRBJ2-4 | TRBV18 | . | once | TGTGCCAGCTCTTCCGTCTTAGCCAAAAACATTCAGTACTTC | CASSSVLAKNIQYF
TRBJ2-1 | TRBV11-2 | TRBD1 | once | TGTGCCAGTTCAAGGGACAGGGGGGCCTTTTACAATGAGCAGTTCTTC | CASSRDRGAFYNEQFF
TRBJ2-1 | TRBV7-6 | TRBD2 | . | TGTGCCAGCAGCTTAGCAAGGACTAGCGGGGGCTACAATGAGCAGTTCTTC | CASSLARTSGGYNEQFF
TRBJ1-4 | TRBV6-1 | TRBD1 | . | TGTGCCAGCAGGGGGACAGGGTCTGCAACTAATGAAAAACTGTTTTTT | CASRGTGSATNEKLFF
TRBJ2-6 | TRBV5-1 | . | . | TGCGCCAGCAGCCGTGGGGCCAACGTCCTGACTTTC | CASSRGANVLTF
TRBJ2-2 | TRBV7-3 | . | once | TGTGCCAGCAGCTTAAGATGGGGCGGGGAGCTGTTTTTT | CASSLRWGGELFF
TRBJ2-7 | TRBV4-1 | . | . | TGCGCCAGCAGCCAAGGGACATCCGCCTACGAGCAGTACTTC | CASSQGTSAYEQYF
TRBJ1-2 | TRBV7-6 | TRBD1 | . | TGTGCCAGCAGCCCTCCGGGACAGGGTCATGGCTACACCTTC | CASSPPGQGHGYTF
TRBJ2-3 | TRBV25-1 | TRBD1 | . | TGTGCCAGCAGTGAATCGACAGGGGGCAGTTTCCCAGATACGCAGTATTTT | CASSESTGGSFPDTQYF
TRBJ2-5 | TRBV29-1 | TRBD1 | . | TGCAGCGTAGCCAGGGGGCGAGTAGAAGAGACCCAGTACTTC | CSVARGRVEETQYF
TRBJ2-2 | TRBV29-1 | . | . | TGCAGCGTCTATCAGGCGAACACCGGGGAGCTGTTTTTT | CSVYQANTGELFF
TRBJ2-4 | TRBV6-2/TRBV6-3 | TRBD2 | . | TGTGCCAGCAGTTACCCGGGACTAGCGGCTTATAAAAACATTCAGTACTTC | CASSYPGLAAYKNIQYF
TRBJ2-6 | TRBV9 | . | . | TGTGCCAGCAGCGTAGGAGCGGGCCCTGGGGCCAACGTCCTGACTTTC | CASSVGAGPGANVLTF
TRBJ1-1 | TRBV28 | . | . | TGTGCCAGCAGTCGCCACAACCCTAACACTGAAGCTTTCTTT | CASSRHNPNTEAFF
TRBJ1-3 | TRBV6-6 | . | . | TGTGCCAGCAGTTACGGAAGCTCTGGAAACACCATATATTTT | CASSYGSSGNTIYF
TRBJ2-7 | TRBV19 | . | . | TGTGCCAGTAATCCGGCTTGGGGCTACGAGCAGTACTTC | CASNPAWGYEQYF
TRBJ1-4 | TRBV7-9 | . | . | TGTGCCAGCAGACCTCCGCCAGGGTCTTTTGGAGAAAAACTGTTTTTT | CASRPPPGSFGEKLFF
TRBJ2-1 | TRBV30 | TRBD1 | . | TGTGCCTGGCGTTGGACAGGCGGTCCTGAGCAGTTCTTC | CAWRWTGGPEQFF
TRBJ2-7 | TRBV3-1 | . | . | TGTGCCAGCAGCCAAGGATCCACAAACTACGAGCAGTACTTC | CASSQGSTNYEQYF
TRBJ1-2 | TRBV9 | . | . | TGTGCCAGCAGCGTAGCTCTGGGAAAGGCCTATGGCTACACCTTC | CASSVALGKAYGYTF
TRBJ2-3 | TRBV5-1 | TRBD2 | once | TGCGCCAGCAGCTTGATTCGGGGGGGCACAGATACGCAGTATTTT | CASSLIRGGTDTQYF
TRBJ2-5 | TRBV9 | TRBD2 | . | TGTGCCAGCAGCGTATTGTCCGAGAGGGAGGGTATGACCCAGTACTTC | CASSVLSEREGMTQYF
TRBJ1-4 | TRBV20-1 | . | . | TGCAGTGTAGCGTGGGGGGCCGGTGAAAAACTGTTTTTT | CSVAWGAGEKLFF
TRBJ1-5 | TRBV3-1 | . | . | TGTGCCAGCAGCCTGGGGAGGCGCAATCAGCCCCAGCATTTT | CASSLGRRNQPQHF
TRBJ2-7 | TRBV29-1 | TRBD2 | . | TGCAGCGTTGAAGATCGCGGGAGAAACACTTACGAGCAGTACTTC | CSVEDRGRNTYEQYF
TRBJ2-3 | TRBV10-3 | . | . | TGTGCCATCAGTGAGCAAGGGGGAACCACAGATACGCAGTATTTT | CAISEQGGTTDTQYF
TRBJ2-7 | TRBV7-2 | TRBD1 | . | TGTGCCAGCAGCTGGGGACAGGCTAACTACGAGCAGTACTTC | CASSWGQANYEQYF
TRBJ2-7 | TRBV3-1 | . | once | TGTGCCAGCAGCCAAGGGCTTTCTTACGAGCAGTACTTC | CASSQGLSYEQYF